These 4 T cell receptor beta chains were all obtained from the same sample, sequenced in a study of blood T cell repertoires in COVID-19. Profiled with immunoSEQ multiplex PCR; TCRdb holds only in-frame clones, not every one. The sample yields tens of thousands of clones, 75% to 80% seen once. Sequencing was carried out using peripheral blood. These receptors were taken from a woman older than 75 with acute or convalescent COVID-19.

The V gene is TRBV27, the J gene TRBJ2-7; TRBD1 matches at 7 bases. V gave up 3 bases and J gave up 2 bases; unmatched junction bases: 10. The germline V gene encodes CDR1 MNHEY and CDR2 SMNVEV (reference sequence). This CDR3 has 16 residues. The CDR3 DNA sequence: TGTGCCAGCAGTTTCCTGAGGACAGGTCGTACCTACGAGCAGTACTTC. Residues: CASSFLRTGRTYEQYF.

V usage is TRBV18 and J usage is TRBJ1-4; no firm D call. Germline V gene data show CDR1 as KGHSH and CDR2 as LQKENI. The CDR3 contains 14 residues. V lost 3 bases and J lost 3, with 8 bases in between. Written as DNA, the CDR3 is TGTGCCAGCTCACCTTCTCCGGCTAATGAAAAACTGTTTTTT. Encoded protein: CASSPSPANEKLFF.

As DNA, the CDR3 is TGTGCCAGCAGTTGGACAGGGACCTATGGCTACACCTTC. Translated: CASSWTGTYGYTF. This sequence joins TRBV27 and TRBJ1-2, with 8 bases aligning to TRBD1. J gave up 4 bases and V 4 bases, and 2 bases lay outside the gene matches. The germline gives CDR1 MNHEY, CDR2 SMNVEV (reference sequence). The CDR3 extends over 13 amino acids.

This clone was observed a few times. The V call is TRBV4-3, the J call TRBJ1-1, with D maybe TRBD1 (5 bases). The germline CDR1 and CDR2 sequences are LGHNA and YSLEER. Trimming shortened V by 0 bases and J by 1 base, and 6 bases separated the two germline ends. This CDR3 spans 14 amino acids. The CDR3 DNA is TGCGCCAGCAGCCAAGATCAGGGGAACACTGAAGCTTTCTTT. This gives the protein CASSQDQGNTEAFF.